Sequencing of this T cell receptor (beta chain) was carried out in a study of Graves' ophthalmopathy and Graves' hyperthyroidism (dated by TCRdb to 2016 to 2018). For the study in its entirety: Peripheral blood was collected before any treatment was given, at the time of initial diagnosis. An independent validation cohort was composed of 18 hyperthyroidism patients and 17 patients who later progressed from hyperthyroidism to ophthalmopathy. A discovery set of 95 to 100 patients (under 45 ophthalmopathy, some 58 stable hyperthyroidism) was enrolled to explore V-J signatures distinguishing ophthalmopathy from hyperthyroidism. In total, 135 blood samples were TCR-sequenced: fewer than 50 ophthalmopathy, about 75 hyperthyroidism and approximately 17 hyperthyroidism-to-ophthalmopathy patients. In roughly 6 hyperthyroidism patients, the T-cell repertoires found in thyroid tissue were compared with those found in blood. The study used signatures of the TCR beta repertoire to tell Graves' ophthalmopathy apart from Graves' hyperthyroidism and to predict which patients would progress to ophthalmopathy. Once sampling was done, hyperthyroidism patients were given methimazole at a starting dose of 30 mg daily, while ophthalmopathy patients were given high-dose intravenous methylprednisolone.

Broader findings and caveats from the paper: Most of the expanded thyroid clonotypes with a frequency above 0.001 were also detected in blood, and it was suggested that the thyroid immune response may be reflected by blood repertoires. Sample size was not predetermined statistically, and investigators were not blinded to group allocation. In cross-validation, the 13-signature model distinguished ophthalmopathy from stable hyperthyroidism with approximately 90% sensitivity and 81% to 82% specificity, while in the test set the corresponding values were around 79% and 71%. In validation, the model predicted ophthalmopathy progression with about 71% sensitivity and 72.22% specificity; fewer than 15 predicted patients were CT-confirmed with GO in a median of approximately 6.5 months.

With regard to this clonotype: It has no known antigen specificity. Base quality data are lacking; no much larger clone is found one base away.

V trim: 11 bases; J trim: 4 bases; unmatched bases: 3. The germline V gene provides CDR1 WSHSY and CDR2 SAAADI. From its cysteine to its phenylalanine, the CDR3 spans 11 amino acids. CDR3 DNA is the only sequence kept; it has 33 bases, read in frame from the first base. For repertoire sequencing, the TCR beta CDR3 regions were amplified from RNA transcripts. HTBI primers and the Qiagen OneStep RT-PCR kit were used in a first-round RT-PCR, which was followed by a second-round multiplex PCR, size selection and purification. Libraries were sequenced paired-end with 100 bp reads on an Illumina HiSeq2000. The study's processing was this. SOAPnuke was used to process the reads, removing any read that contained adapters or uncalled bases, had a mean Phred below 15, or lacked an exact match to the constant primer or identifier. COPE v1.2.5 was used to merge the high-quality paired reads. Each unique nucleotide sequence was treated as a clonotype, and MiTCR v1.1 was used to align the clonotypes to the IMGT TRB V, D and J references. The analysis was limited to V-J combinations with a frequency above 0.0001, which together covered around 99% of the repertoires. For each V-J combination, a TCR clonal expansion and chaos score was defined as the ratio of F50 clonal expansion to chaos observed in the TCRdist matrix. Welch's t-statistics and random forest were used to reduce features to about a dozen V-J combinations, which were fed into a naive Bayes classifier. The similarity between thyroid and blood repertoires was quantified using the Morisita-Horn index. In TCRdb, the public reads were trimmed at Q25 with fastp and aligned with MiXCR, with productive beta chains retained. CDR3 protein sequences are deduplicated, and each keeps its most common genes and DNA. The V and J calls and clone size come from TCRdb's table, not from the authors' own analysis. This sample comprises over 650,000 distinct CDR3 sequences, roughly 39% of them detected only once. Clones ranked in the top ten supply over 2.5% of the sample.

The ophthalmopathy patients had moderately to severely active disease, with a Clinical Activity Score of 3 or higher, a NOSPECS grade of 4 or higher, and a disease duration of less than 3 months. Patients were excluded if they had other autoimmune diseases, uncontrolled infections, pregnancy or lactation. Clinical symptoms, serum thyroxine, TRAb, thyroid ultrasound and orbital computed tomography were used for diagnosis. PBMCs were isolated from around 10 ml of fresh peripheral blood by Ficoll-Paque density gradient centrifugation. Trizol reagent was used to extract the total RNA, and its quality was then checked on an Agilent 2100 Bioanalyzer.

This receptor was taken from an adult man with Graves' ophthalmopathy. In this chain, TRBV10-2 is recombined with TRBJ2-5, and 8 junctional nucleotides match TRBD1. The sequenced sample was peripheral blood. The CDR3: CARTGTETQYF. The nucleotide sequence is given as TGCGCCCGGACAGGGACAGAGACCCAGTACTTC.